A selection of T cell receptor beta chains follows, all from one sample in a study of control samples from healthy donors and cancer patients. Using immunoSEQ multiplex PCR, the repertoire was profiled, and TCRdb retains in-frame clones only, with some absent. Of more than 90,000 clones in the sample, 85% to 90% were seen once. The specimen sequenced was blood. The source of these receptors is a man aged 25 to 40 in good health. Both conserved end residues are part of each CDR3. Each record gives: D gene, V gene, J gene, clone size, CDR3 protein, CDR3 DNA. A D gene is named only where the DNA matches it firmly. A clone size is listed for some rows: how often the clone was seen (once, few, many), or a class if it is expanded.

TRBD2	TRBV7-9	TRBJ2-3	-	CASSLGLAGETDTQYF	TGTGCCAGCAGCTTAGGACTAGCGGGAGAGACAGATACGCAGTATTTT
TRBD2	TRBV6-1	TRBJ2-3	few	CASSELAGGPDTQYF	TGTGCCAGCAGTGAACTAGCGGGGGGGCCAGATACGCAGTATTTT
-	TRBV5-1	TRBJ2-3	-	CASSPVGDTQYF	TGCGCCAGCAGCCCGGTGGGGGATACGCAGTATTTT
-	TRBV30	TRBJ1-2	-	CAWIRRGGGYGYTF	TGTGCCTGGATCCGTCGAGGTGGGGGCTATGGCTACACCTTC
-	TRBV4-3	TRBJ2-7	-	CASSLVRGSEQYF	TGCGCCAGCAGCCTTGTAAGGGGCAGCGAGCAGTACTTC
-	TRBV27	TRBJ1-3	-	CASSQGQSAGNTIYF	TGTGCCAGCAGTCAAGGACAGTCGGCAGGAAACACCATATATTTT
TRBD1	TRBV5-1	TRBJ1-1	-	CASSPASTGSNTEAFF	TGCGCCAGCAGCCCGGCCTCGACAGGGAGCAACACTGAAGCTTTCTTT
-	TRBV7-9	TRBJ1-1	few	CASSSTGTRSTEAFF	TGTGCCAGCAGCTCAACCGGGACAAGGAGCACTGAAGCTTTCTTT
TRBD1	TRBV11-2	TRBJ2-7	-	CASSPGQSSYYEQYF	TGTGCCAGCAGTCCGGGACAGTCCTCCTACTACGAGCAGTACTTC
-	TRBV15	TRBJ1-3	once	CATSRDPGVLLGGNTIYF	TGTGCCACCAGCAGAGATCCGGGGGTCCTACTGGGAGGAAACACCATATATTTT
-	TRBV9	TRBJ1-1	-	CASSVGRNTEAFF	TGTGCCAGCAGCGTAGGACGGAACACTGAAGCTTTCTTT
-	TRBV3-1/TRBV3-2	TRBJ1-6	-	CASSQDDSPSHPNSPLHF	TGTGCCAGCAGCCAAGACGATTCCCCGTCCCACCCCAATTCACCCCTCCACTTT
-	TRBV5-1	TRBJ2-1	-	CASSESWAQGYNEQFF	TGCGCCAGCAGCGAGAGCTGGGCCCAAGGTTACAATGAGCAGTTCTTC
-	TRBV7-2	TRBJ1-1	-	CASTEYRENTEAFF	TGTGCCAGCACCGAGTACCGGGAGAACACTGAAGCTTTCTTT
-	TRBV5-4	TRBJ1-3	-	CASSLAVRGRASGNTIYF	TGTGCCAGCAGCTTAGCTGTCCGAGGCAGGGCCTCTGGAAACACCATATATTTT
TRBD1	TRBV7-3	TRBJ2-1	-	CASSPTVGTGKINEQFF	TGTGCCAGCAGCCCCACTGTGGGGACAGGGAAGATCAATGAGCAGTTCTTC
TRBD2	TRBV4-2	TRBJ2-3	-	CASRPGAGRADTQYF	TGTGCCAGCAGACCCGGGGCGGGGAGGGCAGATACGCAGTATTTT
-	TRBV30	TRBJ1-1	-	CAWSPTGNTEAFF	TGTGCCTGGAGTCCCACGGGGAACACTGAAGCTTTCTTT
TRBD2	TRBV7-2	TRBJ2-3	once	CASSLGEAGGLRWTDTQYF	TGTGCCAGCAGCTTAGGGGAGGCGGGGGGGCTACGATGGACAGATACGCAGTATTTT
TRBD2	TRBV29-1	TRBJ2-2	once	CSVETVAGASTGELFF	TGCAGCGTTGAAACGGTAGCGGGAGCGAGCACCGGGGAGCTGTTTTTT
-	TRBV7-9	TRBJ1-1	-	CASSWDREAFF	TGTGCCAGCAGCTGGGATCGTGAGGCTTTCTTT
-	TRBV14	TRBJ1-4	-	CASSRFTNEKLFF	TGTGCCAGCAGCCGCTTCACTAATGAAAAACTGTTTTTT
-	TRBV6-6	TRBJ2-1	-	CASSYALNNEQFF	TGTGCCAGCAGTTACGCACTGAACAATGAGCAGTTCTTC
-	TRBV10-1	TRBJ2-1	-	CASSASAGGYNEQFF	TGCGCCAGCAGTGCTAGCGCGGGCGGGTACAATGAGCAGTTCTTC
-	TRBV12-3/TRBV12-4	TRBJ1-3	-	CASSLFMGNTIYF	TGTGCCAGCAGTTTATTTATGGGGAACACCATATATTTT
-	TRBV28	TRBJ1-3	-	CASSLYRSGNTIYF	TGTGCCAGCAGTTTATACAGATCTGGAAACACCATATATTTT
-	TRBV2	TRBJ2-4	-	CASSESPGTLAKNIQYF	TGTGCCAGCAGTGAAAGTCCCGGTACACTAGCCAAAAACATTCAGTACTTC
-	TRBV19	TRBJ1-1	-	CASSSWNTEAFF	TGTGCCAGTAGTTCCTGGAACACTGAAGCTTTCTTT
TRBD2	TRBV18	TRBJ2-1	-	CASSPISGSSRNEQFF	TGTGCCAGCTCACCCATTAGCGGGAGCTCTAGGAATGAGCAGTTCTTC
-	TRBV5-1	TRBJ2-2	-	CASSSLTVGNTGELFF	TGCGCCAGCAGTAGCCTCACAGTGGGGAACACCGGGGAGCTGTTTTTT
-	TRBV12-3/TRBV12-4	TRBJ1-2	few	CASSLVRTYGYTF	TGTGCCAGCAGTTTAGTCAGGACCTATGGCTACACCTTC
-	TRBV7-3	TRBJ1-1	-	CASSLTKEGVNTEAFF	TGTGCCAGCAGCTTAACGAAGGAGGGTGTGAACACTGAAGCTTTCTTT
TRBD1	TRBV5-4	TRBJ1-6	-	CASSLGQANNSPLHF	TGTGCCAGCAGCCTCGGACAGGCGAATAATTCACCCCTCCACTTT
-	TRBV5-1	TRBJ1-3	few	CASSLATTGNTIYF	TGCGCCAGCAGCTTGGCTACAACCGGAAACACCATATATTTT
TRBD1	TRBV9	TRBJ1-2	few	CASSLRGGYTF	TGTGCCAGCAGCCTCAGGGGGGGCTACACCTTC
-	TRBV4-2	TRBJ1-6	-	CASSQDGTGRIRTLHF	TGTGCCAGCAGCCAAGATGGCACAGGGAGAATTAGGACCCTCCACTTT
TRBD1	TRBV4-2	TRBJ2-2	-	CASSPQWTGLTGELFF	TGTGCCAGCAGCCCTCAATGGACAGGGCTCACCGGGGAGCTGTTTTTT
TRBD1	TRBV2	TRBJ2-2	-	CASRRTGITGELFF	TGTGCCAGCAGGAGGACAGGAATCACCGGGGAGCTGTTTTTT
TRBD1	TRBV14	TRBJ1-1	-	CASSQVRATGGTEAFF	TGTGCCAGCAGCCAAGTGCGAGCGACAGGGGGAACTGAAGCTTTCTTT
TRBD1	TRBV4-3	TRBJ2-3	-	CASRHWGTGNKTDTQYF	TGCGCCAGCAGACACTGGGGGACAGGGAATAAAACAGATACGCAGTATTTT
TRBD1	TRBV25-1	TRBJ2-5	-	CASSEYRGTVETQYF	TGTGCCAGCAGTGAATATCGAGGGACAGTGGAGACCCAGTACTTC
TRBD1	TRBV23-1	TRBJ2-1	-	CASSQSYRRKTGVDEFSSYNEQFF	TGCGCCAGCAGTCAATCCTACCGGCGAAAGACAGGGGTCGACGAGTTTTCCTCCTACAATGAGCAGTTCTTC
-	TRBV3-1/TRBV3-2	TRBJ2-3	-	CASSQEDVTDTQYF	TGTGCCAGCAGCCAAGAGGACGTCACAGATACGCAGTATTTT
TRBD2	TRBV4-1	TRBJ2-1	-	CASSRLAYYNEQFF	TGCGCCAGCAGCCGACTAGCGTACTACAATGAGCAGTTCTTC
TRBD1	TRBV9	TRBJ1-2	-	CASSVVTGGYGYTF	TGTGCCAGCAGCGTAGTGACAGGGGGGTATGGCTACACCTTC
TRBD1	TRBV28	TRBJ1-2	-	CASLRSGQGANYGYTF	TGTGCCAGCTTAAGGAGCGGGCAGGGGGCTAACTATGGCTACACCTTC